This record covers a single T cell receptor (beta chain). Antigen unknown. It was with 60 Vbeta and 13 Jbeta primers that the PCR ran. Authors' data handling: Roughly 11 million shared chains were among some 80 million unique TCR beta chains counted in a later analysis. Sequenced by immunoSEQ multiplex PCR; TCRdb stores in-frame clones only, minus some. The V and J calls and clone size are taken from that table; D and trimming were inferred from the DNA. This table holds 90,000 to 150,000 clones, approximately 78% found once. All the people who gave samples were healthy bone marrow donors. The CDR3 consists of 13 residues. Germline CDR1 and CDR2: SQVTM and ANQGSEA. V lost 1 base, J lost 6 bases, and 11 bases lay in between. This specimen comes from a study of cytomegalovirus exposure and HLA in healthy donors. Study findings and constraints: TCR beta V segments were, for the most part, productive about 90% or about 30% of the time in an earlier analysis. Some V segments (TRBV6-2 and TRBV6-3 among them) were excluded as indistinguishable.

The TCR comes from a middle-aged woman in good health and CMV-seropositive. This sequence joins TRBV29-1 and TRBJ2-3; a weak D match, TRBD1 (5 bases). Sequencing was performed on PBMCs. This CDR3 is CSVEAQGKDTQYF. DNA of the CDR3: TGCAGCGTTGAAGCCCAGGGTAAGGATACGCAGTATTTT.